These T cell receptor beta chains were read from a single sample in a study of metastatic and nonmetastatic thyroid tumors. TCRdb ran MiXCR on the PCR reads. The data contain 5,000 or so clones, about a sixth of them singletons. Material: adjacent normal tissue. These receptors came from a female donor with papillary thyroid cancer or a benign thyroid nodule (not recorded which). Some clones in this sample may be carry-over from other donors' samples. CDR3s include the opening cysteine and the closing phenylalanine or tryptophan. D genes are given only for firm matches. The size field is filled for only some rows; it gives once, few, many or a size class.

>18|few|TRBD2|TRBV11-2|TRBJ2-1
TGTGCCAGCAGCTCGGGACTAGCGGGGGAGACCCCCTACAATGAGCAGTTCTTC
CASSSGLAGETPYNEQFF
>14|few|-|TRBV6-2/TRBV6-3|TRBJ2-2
TGTGCCAGCAGTTCTTTGTTTAACACCGGTGAGCTGTTTTTT
CASSSLFNTGELFF
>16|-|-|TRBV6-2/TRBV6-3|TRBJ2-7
TGTGCCAGCACAGCAGTAAGAGGGGGGAACACATACGAGCAGTACTTC
CASTAVRGGNTYEQYF
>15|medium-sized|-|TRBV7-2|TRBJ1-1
TGTGCCAGCAGCCTCGGGGCTTATGCGAACACTGAAGCTTTCTTT
CASSLGAYANTEAFF
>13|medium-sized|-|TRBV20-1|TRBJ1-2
TGCAGTGCTAAAGGACCAGGGGACGGTGGCTACACCTTC
CSAKGPGDGGYTF
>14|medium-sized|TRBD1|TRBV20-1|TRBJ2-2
TGCAGTGCCCCCAAGCAGGGGGCTACCGGGGAGCTGTTTTTT
CSAPKQGATGELFF
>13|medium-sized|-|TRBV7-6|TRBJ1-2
TGTGCCAGCAGCTTAGTTCGCCAGCATGGCTACACCTTC
CASSLVRQHGYTF
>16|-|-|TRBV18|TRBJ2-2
TGTGCCAGCTCACCACTCCGGGGGCAAAACACCGGGGAGCTGTTTTTT
CASSPLRGQNTGELFF
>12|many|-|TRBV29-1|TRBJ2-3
TGCAGCGATAAGACCTACACAGATACGCAGTATTTT
CSDKTYTDTQYF
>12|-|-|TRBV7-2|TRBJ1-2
TGTGCCAGCGCCTCGGGGGCCTATGGCTACACCTTC
CASASGAYGYTF
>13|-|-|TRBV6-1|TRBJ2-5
TGTGCCAGAATAAGACTGGTCCAAGAGACCCAGTACTTC
CARIRLVQETQYF
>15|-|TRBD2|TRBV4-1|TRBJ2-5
TGCGCCAGCAGCCAAGGGACTAGCGGGAGAGAGACCCAGTACTTC
CASSQGTSGRETQYF
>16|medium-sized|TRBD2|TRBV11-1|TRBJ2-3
TGTGCCAGCAGCTTAGTCGGCGGGAGCCCCACAGATACGCAGTATTTT
CASSLVGGSPTDTQYF
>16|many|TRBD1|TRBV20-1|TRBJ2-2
TGCAGTGCTAAGGCTCAGGGACAGGGTGGGACCGGGGAGCTGTTTTTT
CSAKAQGQGGTGELFF
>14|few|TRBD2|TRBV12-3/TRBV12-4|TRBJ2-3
TGTGCCAGCAGAACTAGCGGGAGCGCAGATACGCAGTATTTT
CASRTSGSADTQYF
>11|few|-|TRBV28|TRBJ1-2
TGTGCCAGCAGCGGTTATTATGGCTACACCTTC
CASSGYYGYTF
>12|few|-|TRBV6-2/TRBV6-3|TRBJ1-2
TGTGCCAGCAGTTTGACGGACTATGGCTACACCTTC
CASSLTDYGYTF
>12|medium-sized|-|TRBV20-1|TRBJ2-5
TGCAGTGCTAGTGGTGGGAGGGAGACCCAGTACTTC
CSASGGRETQYF
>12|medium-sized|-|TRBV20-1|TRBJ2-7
TGCAGTTCTGTGGGGGCCTCCTACGAGCAGTACTTC
CSSVGASYEQYF
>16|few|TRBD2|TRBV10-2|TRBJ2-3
TGCGCCAGCATCCGCAATAGCGGGGGGGCCACTGATACGCAGTATTTT
CASIRNSGGATDTQYF
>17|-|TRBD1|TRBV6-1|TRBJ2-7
TGTGCCAGCAGTGATGTTATGGCGAGACAGGGGGCCTACGAGCAGTACTTC
CASSDVMARQGAYEQYF
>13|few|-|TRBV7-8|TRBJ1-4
TGTGCCAGCACCCTAGGGGGGGGTGAAAAACTGTTTTTT
CASTLGGGEKLFF
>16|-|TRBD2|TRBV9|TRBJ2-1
TGTGCCAGCAGCGTCGGGGCTAGCGGTTATTACAATGAGCAGTTCTTC
CASSVGASGYYNEQFF
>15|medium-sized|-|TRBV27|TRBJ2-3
TGTGCCAGCAGTTCCAGGGACCGATCCACAGATACGCAGTATTTT
CASSSRDRSTDTQYF
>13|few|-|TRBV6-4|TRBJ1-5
TGTGCCAGCAGTCTAGGTGGTGATCAGAACCAGCATTTT
CASSLGGDQNQHF
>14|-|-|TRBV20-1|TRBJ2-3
TGCAGTGATAGCGCTAGAGGGAGCACAGATAAGCAGTATTTT
CSDSARGSTDKQYF
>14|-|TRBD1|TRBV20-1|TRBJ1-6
TGCAGTGCTAGAGGACAGGGGATGGATTCACCCCTCCACTTT
CSARGQGMDSPLHF
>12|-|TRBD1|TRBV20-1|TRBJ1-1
TGCAGTGCCCCAACAGGGGAAGATGAAGCTTTCTTT
CSAPTGEDEAFF
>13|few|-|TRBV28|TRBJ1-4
TGTGCCAGCAGTATGGTTAGTAGAGAAAAACTGTTTTTT
CASSMVSREKLFF
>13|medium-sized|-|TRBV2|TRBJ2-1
TGTGCCAGCAGTAGACGGGGCGGTAATGAGCAGTTCTTC
CASSRRGGNEQFF
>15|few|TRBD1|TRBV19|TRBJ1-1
TGTGCCAGTAGTTTCCCCCAGGGGGTCCATACAGAAGCTTTCTTT
CASSFPQGVHTEAFF
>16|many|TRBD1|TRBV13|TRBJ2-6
TGTGCCAGCAGGTTACAGGGGGCGCACGGGGCCAACGTCCTGACTTTC
CASRLQGAHGANVLTF
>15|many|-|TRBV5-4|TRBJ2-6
TGTGCCAGCAGCTTACGGGATCCTGGGGCCAACGTCCTGACTTTC
CASSLRDPGANVLTF
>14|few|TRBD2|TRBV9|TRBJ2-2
TGTGCCAGCAGCACAAGGACGGGGGGCGGGGAGCTGTTTTTT
CASSTRTGGGELFF
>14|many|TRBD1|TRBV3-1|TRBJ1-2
TGTGCCAGCAGCCAGGGGGCAGGGGGCTATGGCTACACCTTC
CASSQGAGGYGYTF
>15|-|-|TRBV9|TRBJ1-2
TGTGCCAGCATCGCGGGACATGGCTGGGACTATGGCTACACCTTC
CASIAGHGWDYGYTF
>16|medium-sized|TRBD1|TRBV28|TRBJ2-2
TGTGCCAGCAGCCGGGGGGACAGGGGGCTTAACGGGGAGCTGTTTTTT
CASSRGDRGLNGELFF
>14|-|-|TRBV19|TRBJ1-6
TGTGCCAGTAGTAAGCAAGGAGATAATCCACCCCTCCACTTT
CASSKQGDNPPLHF
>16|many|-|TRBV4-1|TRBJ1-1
TGCGCCAGCAGCCAAAAAGCCCTAATTTCACGATCTGAAGCTTTCTTT
CASSQKALISRSEAFF
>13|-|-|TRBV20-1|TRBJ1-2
TGCAGTGCTCGTTTGACGGGGGTTTATGGCTACACCTTC
CSARLTGVYGYTF
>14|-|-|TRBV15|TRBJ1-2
TGTGCCACCAGCAGAGGTGGGGGCGACTATGGCTACACCTTC
CATSRGGGDYGYTF
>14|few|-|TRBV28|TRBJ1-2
TGTGCCAGCAGTTACGGGACAAACTCCTATGGCTACACCTTC
CASSYGTNSYGYTF
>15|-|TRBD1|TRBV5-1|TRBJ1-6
TGCGCCAGCAGCCCCGGGGGGACAGGGGATTCACCCCTCCACTTT
CASSPGGTGDSPLHF
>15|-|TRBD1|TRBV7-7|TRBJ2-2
TGTGCTAGCAGCCAGAACAGGGGCCTGTCCGGGGAGCTGTTTTTT
CASSQNRGLSGELFF
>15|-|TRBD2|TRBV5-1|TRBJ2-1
TGCGCCAGCAGACCGGGACTAGCGGGAGACAATGAGCAGTTCTTC
CASRPGLAGDNEQFF
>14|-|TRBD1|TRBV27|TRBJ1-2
TGTGCCAGCAGTTTACAGGGGGACTCCTATGGCTACACCTTC
CASSLQGDSYGYTF